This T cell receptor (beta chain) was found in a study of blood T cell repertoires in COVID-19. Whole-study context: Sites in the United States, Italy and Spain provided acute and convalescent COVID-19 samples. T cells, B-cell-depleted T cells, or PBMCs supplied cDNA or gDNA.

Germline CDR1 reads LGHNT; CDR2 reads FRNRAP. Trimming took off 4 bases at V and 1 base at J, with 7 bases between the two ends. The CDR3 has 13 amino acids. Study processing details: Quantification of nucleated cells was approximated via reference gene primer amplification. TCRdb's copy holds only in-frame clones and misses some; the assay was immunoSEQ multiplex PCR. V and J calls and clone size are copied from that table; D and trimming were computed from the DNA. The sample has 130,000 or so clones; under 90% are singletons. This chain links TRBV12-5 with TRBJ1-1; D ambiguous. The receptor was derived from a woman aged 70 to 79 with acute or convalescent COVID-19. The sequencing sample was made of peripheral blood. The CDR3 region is CASGYEGNTEAFF. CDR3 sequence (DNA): TGTGCTAGTGGTTACGAGGGGAACACTGAAGCTTTCTTT.